Listed below are T cell receptor beta chains from one sample, sequenced in a study of human T cells and chemical hapten exposure. Using its own MiXCR run on the RACE reads, TCRdb lists one record per CDR3 protein. Of under 200,000 distinct CDR3 sequences in the sample, 25% to 30% are singletons; the top ten hold 2.1%. The sample in question was whole blood, obtained in connection with sensitization to the hapten diphenylcyclopropenone (DPC). The receptors derive from a woman aged 18 to 35 with alopecia areata. Some clones in this sample may be carry-over from other donors' samples. Each CDR3 is given with its conserved first and last residue. The D gene is left open where the match is weak. Some rows have no size entry. The others give once, few or many, or a class for an expanded clone.

D | J | size | V | length | CDR3 | DNA
TRBD2 | TRBJ2-1 | few | TRBV6-4 | 16 | CASSDLASGDYNEQFF | TGTGCCAGCAGTGACTTGGCTAGCGGAGATTACAATGAGCAGTTCTTC
TRBD1 | TRBJ2-2 | many | TRBV6-5 | 15 | CASSRQGAATGELFF | TGTGCCAGCAGCCGACAGGGGGCCGCCACCGGGGAGCTGTTTTTT
- | TRBJ2-2 | few | TRBV12-3/TRBV12-4 | 14 | CASSLQGNTGELFF | TGTGCCAGCAGTTTACAGGGAAACACCGGGGAGCTGTTTTTT
- | TRBJ2-3 | few | TRBV21-1 | 16 | CASSTVKGAITDTQYF | TGTGCCAGCAGCACGGTAAAGGGAGCGATCACAGATACGCAGTATTTT
- | TRBJ1-4 | - | TRBV18 | 11 | CASSGYEKLFF | TGTGCCAGCTCTGGATACGAAAAACTGTTTTTT
TRBD2 | TRBJ2-5 | - | TRBV9 | 15 | CASSFSGANQETQYF | TGTGCCAGCAGCTTTAGCGGGGCCAACCAAGAGACCCAGTACTTC
- | TRBJ2-3 | once | TRBV27 | 14 | CASSASRSTDTQYF | TGTGCCAGTTCGGCCTCCCGGAGCACAGATACGCAGTATTTT
TRBD1 | TRBJ1-6 | few | TRBV18 | 16 | CASSGPGTGTGSPLHF | TGTGCCAGCTCCGGGCCCGGGACAGGGACCGGTTCACCCCTCCACTTT
TRBD1 | TRBJ2-7 | few | TRBV6-6 | 12 | CASTDRSYEQYF | TGTGCCAGCACGGACAGGTCCTACGAGCAGTACTTC
- | TRBJ1-5 | few | TRBV4-3 | 14 | CASSPGVLNQPQHF | TGCGCCAGCAGCCCGGGGGTACTAAATCAGCCCCAGCATTTT
- | TRBJ1-5 | once | TRBV18 | 16 | CASSHQAIGSPQPQHF | TGTGCCAGCTCTCACCAGGCCATTGGCTCGCCTCAGCCCCAGCATTTT
- | TRBJ2-2 | - | TRBV7-9 | 17 | CASSLVRVGGNTGELFF | TGTGCCAGCAGCTTAGTTAGGGTCGGAGGGAACACCGGGGAGCTGTTTTTT
- | TRBJ2-2 | many | TRBV12-3/TRBV12-4 | 13 | CASTLQSTGELFF | TGTGCCAGCACCCTACAGAGTACCGGGGAGCTGTTTTTT
- | TRBJ1-2 | once | TRBV12-3/TRBV12-4 | 16 | CASSFYLGNVNYGYTF | TGTGCCAGCAGTTTTTATTTGGGTAATGTTAACTATGGCTACACCTTC